This T cell receptor (beta chain) was captured by sequencing in a study of radiation and T cells in renal cell carcinoma. Time point reported: blood 2 weeks post-SBRT. Treatment given: 15 Gy SBRT to primary tumor, nephrectomy 4 weeks later. Blood was sampled at baseline, 2 weeks and 4 weeks after SBRT. Measured with immunoSEQ multiplex PCR; TCRdb has only the in-frame clones, and not every one. The profile shows roughly 150,000 clones, approximately 88% of them singletons. Germline assignment: CDR1 SGHNT and CDR2 YYREEE (reference sequence). V lost 0 bases, J lost 2 bases, and 11 bases lay in between. This CDR3 contains 15 residues.

Sequencing was performed on blood, taken from a patient whose treatment included radiotherapy and nephrectomy. The chain uses TRBV5-4 and TRBJ1-1; D possibly corresponds to TRBD1 (6 bases). The receptor was derived from a woman between 50 and 59 years old with renal cell carcinoma. DNA of the CDR3: TGTGCCAGCAGCTTGGCAGGGGCTACAAACACTGAAGCTTTCTTT. This codes for CASSLAGATNTEAFF.